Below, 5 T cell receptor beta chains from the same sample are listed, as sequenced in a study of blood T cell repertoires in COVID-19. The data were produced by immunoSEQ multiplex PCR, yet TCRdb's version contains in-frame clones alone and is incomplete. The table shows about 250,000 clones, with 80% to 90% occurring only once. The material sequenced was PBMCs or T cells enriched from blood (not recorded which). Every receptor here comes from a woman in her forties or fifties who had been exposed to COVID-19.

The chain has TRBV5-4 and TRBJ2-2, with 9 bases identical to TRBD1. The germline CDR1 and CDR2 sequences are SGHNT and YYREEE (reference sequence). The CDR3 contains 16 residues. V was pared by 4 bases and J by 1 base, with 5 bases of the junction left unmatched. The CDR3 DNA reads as TGTGCCAGCAGCCGCGACAGGGGGATGAACACCGGGGAGCTGTTTTTT. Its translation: CASSRDRGMNTGELFF.

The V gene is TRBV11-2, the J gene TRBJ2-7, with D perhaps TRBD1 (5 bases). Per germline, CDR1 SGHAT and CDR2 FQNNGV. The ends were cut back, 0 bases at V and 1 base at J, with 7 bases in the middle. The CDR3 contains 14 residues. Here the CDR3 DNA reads TGTGCCAGCAGCTTAGATCAGGGATCCTACGAGCAGTACTTC. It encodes CASSLDQGSYEQYF.

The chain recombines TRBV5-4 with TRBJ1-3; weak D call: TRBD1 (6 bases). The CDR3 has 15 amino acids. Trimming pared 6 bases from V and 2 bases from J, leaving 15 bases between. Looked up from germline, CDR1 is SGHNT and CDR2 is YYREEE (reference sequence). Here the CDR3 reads CASTVSGATGNTIYF. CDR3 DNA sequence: TGTGCCAGCACCGTTTCAGGGGCAACTGGAAACACCATATATTTT.

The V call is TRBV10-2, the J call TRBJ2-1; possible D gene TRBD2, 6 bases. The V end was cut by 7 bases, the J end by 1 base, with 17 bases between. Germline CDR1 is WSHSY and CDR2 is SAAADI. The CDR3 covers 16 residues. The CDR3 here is CASNPRTGGSYNEQFF. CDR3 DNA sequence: TGCGCCAGCAACCCGAGAACCGGGGGTTCCTACAATGAGCAGTTCTTC.

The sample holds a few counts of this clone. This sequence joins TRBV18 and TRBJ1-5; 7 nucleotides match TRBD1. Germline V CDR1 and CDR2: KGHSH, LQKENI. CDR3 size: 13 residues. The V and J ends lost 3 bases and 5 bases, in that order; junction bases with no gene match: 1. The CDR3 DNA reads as TGTGCCAGCTCACCCGACAGGGATCAGCCCCAGCATTTT. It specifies CASSPDRDQPQHF.